One and the same sample provided the 20 T cell receptor beta chains below, sequenced in a study of CD8+ T cells in alopecia areata. cDNA prepared by RNA extraction and subsequent reverse transcription served as the template for sequencing. This table comes from immunoSEQ multiplex PCR, and its TCRdb copy is limited to in-frame clones, with some not included. The sample lists over 150,000 clones; over 55% were seen once. The sample was CD4+ T cells sorted from blood, taken at week 0. The receptors were sampled from a human donor with alopecia areata.

This clone was seen a few times. The chain uses TRBV5-1 and TRBJ1-6; D not resolved. The CDR3 runs 14 residues. V was shortened by 4 bases and J by 5 bases, with 10 bases between the two germline ends. Germline lookup yields CDR1 SGHRS and CDR2 YFSETQ. The CDR3: CASSNDPHNSPLHF. DNA of the CDR3: TGCGCCAGCAGCAACGACCCCCATAATTCACCCCTCCACTTT.

This clone was counted a single time. The chain carries TRBV5-1 and TRBJ2-2; D not certain. Looked up from germline, CDR1 is SGHRS and CDR2 is YFSETQ. The CDR3 contains 16 residues. V lost 0 bases to trimming and J lost 1 base, with 10 bases between them. The CDR3 sequence: CASSLDLLGNTGELFF. The CDR3 nucleotides are TGCGCCAGCAGCTTGGACCTCCTCGGGAACACCGGGGAGCTGTTTTTT.

In DNA form, the CDR3 reads TGTGCCTGGAGAATGAACACCGGGGAGCTGTTTTTT. It translates to CAWRMNTGELFF. The chain is built from TRBV30 and TRBJ2-2, with no clear D. CDR3 length: 12 residues. With 3 bases removed from V and 1 base from J, the gap between germline ends came to 3 bases. Germline V CDR1 and CDR2: GTSNPN, SVGIG (reference sequence).

This clone has only a few counts. The rearrangement links TRBV14 to TRBJ1-2; D is undetermined. This CDR3 contains 13 residues. V lost 4 bases to trimming and J lost 4 bases, with 10 bases between them. The germline CDR1 and CDR2 sequences are SGHDN and FVKESK. DNA for the CDR3: TGTGCCAGCAGCCCCTACGGACCCTATGGCTACACCTTC. Its protein is CASSPYGPYGYTF.

This clone was seen a few times. The chain uses TRBV30 and TRBJ2-2, with TRBD1 matching 7 bases. Germline CDR1 reads GTSNPN; CDR2 reads SVGIG (reference sequence). The CDR3 covers 14 residues. V dropped 3 bases and J dropped 1; count of bases not matched to a gene: 2. CDR3 in DNA: TGTGCCTGGAGAAGACAGGGGAACACCGGGGAGCTGTTTTTT. This gives the protein CAWRRQGNTGELFF.

The rearrangement joins TRBV18 to TRBJ2-6; unclear D gene. The CDR3 runs to 15 residues. Looked up from germline, CDR1 is KGHSH and CDR2 is LQKENI. V was trimmed by 8 bases and J by 2 bases, leaving 13 bases between them. The chain's CDR3 is CASRRMAAGANVLTF. The CDR3 DNA is TGTGCCAGCCGAAGAATGGCGGCTGGGGCCAACGTCCTGACTTTC.

The chain employs TRBV5-4 and TRBJ2-3; a weak D match, TRBD2 (5 bases). The CDR3 runs to 15 residues. V was trimmed by 1 base and J by 2 bases, leaving 11 bases between them. The germline CDR1 and CDR2 sequences are SGHNT and YYREEE (reference sequence). The CDR3 loop is CASSLPSGTTDTQYF. CDR3 bases: TGTGCCAGCAGCTTGCCCAGCGGTACCACAGATACGCAGTATTTT.

Regarding this clone: At one of its ends the junction is not consistent with the germline gene, which may arise from a read error. The chain links TRBV7-2 to TRBJ2-1; D is ambiguous. This CDR3 comprises 15 residues. From germline, CDR1 is SGHTA and CDR2 FQGNSA. The CDR3: CASSQDGESYNEQFF. DNA of the CDR3: TGCGCCAGCAGCCAAGATGGGGAATCCTACAATGAGCAGTTCTTC.

Concerning this clone itself: The same CDR3 can be traced to other DNA sequences in this sample. The genes are TRBV7-2 and TRBJ2-7; the D is unclear. Looked up from germline, CDR1 is SGHTA and CDR2 is FQGNSA. This CDR3 contains 11 residues. V lost 5 bases and J 1 base, leaving 3 bases between the germline ends. This CDR3 is CASSVSYEQYF. In DNA form, the CDR3 reads TGTGCCAGCAGCGTTTCCTACGAGCAGTACTTC.

This clone was observed a single time. The chain links TRBV29-1 to TRBJ1-5; D is undetermined. This CDR3 region has 13 residues. V lost 8 bases, J lost 7 bases, and 18 bases lay in between. Germline CDR1 SQVTM, CDR2 ANQGSEA. The CDR3 DNA sequence: TGCAGCATTGTAATTAGTTCCTCCCAGCCCCAGCATTTT. Its translation: CSIVISSSQPQHF.

This chain connects TRBV7-6 to TRBJ1-1; 7 bases line up with TRBD1. The junction had 4 bases not matched to a gene; V was cut back by 4 bases and J by 5 bases. The V gene's germline CDR1 is SGHVS and CDR2 FNYEAQ. This CDR3 spans 13 amino acids. The CDR3 is CASSSTGITEAFF. The CDR3 DNA sequence: TGTGCCAGCAGCTCGACAGGGATTACTGAAGCTTTCTTT. The variable domain in full, completed from reference TRBV7-6 and TRBJ1-1, reads GAGVSQSPRYKVTKRGQDVALRCDPISGHVSLYWYRQALGQGPEFLTYFNYEAQQDKSGLPNDRFSAERPEGSISTLTIQRTEQRDSAMYRCASSSTGITEAFFGQGTRLTVV.

This clone was seen more than once but under ten times. V gene TRBV29-1 combines with J gene TRBJ2-3, with 8 positions matching TRBD2. Germline values: CDR1 SQVTM, CDR2 ANQGSEA. Germline trimming cut 7 bases from V and 3 bases from J; bases unmatched to any gene: 9. The CDR3 has 14 residues. DNA of the CDR3: TGCAGCGCCACGGGGGGGGCCGGTACAGATACGCAGTATTTT. Amino acid sequence: CSATGGAGTDTQYF.

This clone showed up just a few times. V gene TRBV30 combines with J gene TRBJ1-5, with 7 bases fitting TRBD1. CDR1 is GTSNPN and CDR2 is SVGIG in the germline V gene (reference sequence). V was clipped by 1 base and J by 7 bases; unmatched bases: 10. The CDR3 consists of 15 residues. DNA for the CDR3: TGTGCCTGGAGTGGAAAAGGGGGCAACGGACAGCCCCAGCATTTT. This encodes CAWSGKGGNGQPQHF.

The chain uses TRBV29-1 and TRBJ1-2, with D unresolved. V lost 4 bases, J lost 2 bases, and 8 bases lay in between. The CDR3 is 12 amino acids. Germline CDR1 is SQVTM and CDR2 is ANQGSEA. The CDR3 is CSVVFTNYGYTF. The CDR3 region has the DNA TGCAGCGTTGTATTCACAAACTATGGCTACACCTTC.

V gene TRBV27 combines with J gene TRBJ2-6; possible D gene TRBD1, 6 bases. CDR1 and CDR2 from the germline V gene are MNHEY and SMNVEV (reference sequence). V shed 7 bases and J shed 0 bases, with 19 bases lying between them. The CDR3 sequence is 18 residues long. The DNA of the CDR3 is TGTGCCAGCAAGGACCCGACAGGCCAAAGCTCTGGGGCCAACGTCCTGACTTTC. This sequence encodes CASKDPTGQSSGANVLTF.

This clone has more than one count but fewer than ten. The chain combines TRBV7-8 with TRBJ2-3; D is unresolved. Per the germline V gene, CDR1 is SGHVS and CDR2 is FQNEAQ. The germline V and J ends were trimmed by 1 base and 1 base, with 9 bases remaining between them. This CDR3 has 15 residues. CDR3 sequence: CASSLEGPGTDTQYF. CDR3 bases: TGTGCCAGCAGCTTAGAAGGGCCGGGCACAGATACGCAGTATTTT.

This chain links TRBV7-2 with TRBJ1-2; 9 bases are a match to TRBD1. Unmatched junction bases numbered 16, after V lost 5 bases and J lost 3 bases. From germline, CDR1 is SGHTA and CDR2 FQGNSA. CDR3 length equals 18 residues. The CDR3 loop reads CASSPRSPGTGSDYGYTF. DNA for the CDR3: TGTGCCAGCAGCCCCCGATCCCCCGGGACAGGGTCCGACTATGGCTACACCTTC.

V gene TRBV19 combines with J gene TRBJ1-5; no definite D call. Germline CDR1 is LNHDA and CDR2 is SQIVND (reference sequence). The length of the CDR3 is 14 residues. Trimming removed 4 bases from V and 1 base from J, with 8 bases in between. The chain's CDR3 is CASSTYQSNQPQHF. DNA for the CDR3: TGTGCCAGTAGTACGTACCAAAGCAATCAGCCCCAGCATTTT.

The rearrangement links TRBV9 to TRBJ1-1, with 7 bases that match TRBD1. The J segment lost 7 bases and the V segment lost 2 bases, leaving 8 bases of the junction unmatched. This CDR3 region has 14 residues. Germline V gives CDR1 SGDLS, CDR2 YYNGEE. This CDR3 is CASSVRGGGGEAFF. The CDR3 DNA reads TGTGCCAGCAGCGTCAGAGGGGGCGGCGGTGAAGCTTTCTTT.

This sequence joins TRBV7-9 and TRBJ1-2, with D hard to call. The V gene lost 5 bases and the J gene lost 7 bases, with 14 bases spanning the gap. The CDR3 is 13 residues long. The germline gives CDR1 SEHNR, CDR2 FQNEAQ (reference sequence). The CDR3 nucleotides read TGTGCCAGCAGCCCAAGAGGAGGGTCTGGCTACACCTTC. Translation: CASSPRGGSGYTF.